This T cell receptor (beta chain) was identified in a study of T cell responses to AZD1222 COVID-19 vaccine. Clones were read by immunoSEQ multiplex PCR, and TCRdb kept only the in-frame ones, dropping some. This sample has around 120,000 clones, with roughly nine tenths found just once. Study observations and caveats: The donor cohort was predominantly white British with a female majority, and clonal diversity may have been underestimated. Spike-wide vaccine-associated CD4 TCRs dominated at 160-218 and 743-854. Breadth and depth of Spike-specific TCRs rose after two AZD1222 doses. Repertoires in all cases were sampled only once the peak T cell response had passed.

The CDR3 totals 13 residues. Germline V gene sequence: CDR1 MNHEY, CDR2 SMNVEV (reference sequence). V was pared by 3 bases and J by 1 base, with 7 bases between. This clone was seen a handful of times. What it binds is not known. The chain joins TRBV27 to TRBJ2-7; no clear D gene. This clonotype was obtained from an adult in good health. Specimen: peripheral blood, collected on day 0 of AZD1222 vaccination. CDR3 coding DNA: TGTGCCAGCAGTTTGCGGCAATCCTACGAGCAGTACTTC. Amino acids: CASSLRQSYEQYF.